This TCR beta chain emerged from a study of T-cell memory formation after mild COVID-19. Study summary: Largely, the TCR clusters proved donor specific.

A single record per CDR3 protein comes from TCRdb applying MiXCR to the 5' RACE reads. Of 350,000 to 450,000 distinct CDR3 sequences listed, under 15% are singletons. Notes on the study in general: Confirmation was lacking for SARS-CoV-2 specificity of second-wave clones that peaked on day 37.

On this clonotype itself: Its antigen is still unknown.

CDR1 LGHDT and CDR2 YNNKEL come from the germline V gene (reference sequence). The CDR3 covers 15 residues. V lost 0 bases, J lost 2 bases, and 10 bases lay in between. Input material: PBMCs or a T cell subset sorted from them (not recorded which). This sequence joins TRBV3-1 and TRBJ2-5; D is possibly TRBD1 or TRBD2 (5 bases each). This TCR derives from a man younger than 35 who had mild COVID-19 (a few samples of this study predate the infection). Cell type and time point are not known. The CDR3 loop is CASSQDRWGQETQYF. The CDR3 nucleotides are TGTGCCAGCAGCCAAGATCGCTGGGGGCAAGAGACCCAGTACTTC.